One T cell receptor beta chain is described in this entry. This clonotype was seen at least ten times. What antigen it recognizes has not been identified. Per-nucleotide qualities are absent, and no much larger clonotype sits a single base away. This specimen belongs to a study of regulatory T cells in long-lasting Graves disease (dated by TCRdb to 2020 to 2023). Looking at the study overall: Antithyroid drugs had been taken for less than 3 months by newly diagnosed Graves' disease patients. Persistent Graves' disease patients were compared with newly diagnosed Graves' disease patients by peripheral blood TCR sequencing and RNA sequencing. The study was conducted in China and was registered as a clinical trial. A total of approximately 35 samples underwent TCR sequencing: some 13 from persistent and roughly 20 from newly diagnosed Graves' disease patients. The paper's findings and limits, for the study overall: Because the primary lesion, thyroid tissue, could not be accessed, the study looked at peripheral blood alone. The authors acknowledged the small sample size as a limitation that may reduce accuracy. Preferential use of TRBV28, TRBJ1-2 and TRBJ2-5 was observed in persistent disease, whereas TRBV20-1 and TRBJ2-1 were favored in newly diagnosed disease. Sequencing and analysis were limited to the TCR beta chain. Patients with persistent disease shared more public clonotypes (fewer than 3,000) than newly diagnosed patients did (more than 900). Lower TCR Shannon entropy and fewer highly expanded clones were observed in persistent Graves' disease patients than in newly diagnosed patients, which suggested clonal expansion.

There are 13 amino acids in the CDR3, from cysteine to phenylalanine inclusive. Kept here is only the CDR3 DNA, which spans 39 bases and is read in frame from base 1. Via the germline V gene, CDR1 is KGHSH and CDR2 LQKENI. Between the V and J ends, shortened by 1 base and 5 bases respectively, the junction contains 9 bases. The time point label, read with the paper, signifies: newly diagnosed GD, antithyroid drugs for less than 3 months. RNA was extracted from PBMCs in TRIzol for both TCR sequencing and RNA sequencing. The diagnosis of Graves' disease was made according to American Thyroid Association guidelines. Patients for the study were recruited at an endocrinology department in Xi'an, China. Each patient gave approximately 10 milliliters of peripheral blood, collected in an EDTA anticoagulant tube. PBMCs were isolated by Ficoll Paque Plus density gradient separation without further T cell sorting. An Agilent 2100 Bioanalyzer and agarose gel were used to assess RNA quality, and a NanoDrop 2000 was used to measure RNA concentration.

Library prep was done by multiplex PCR. TCRdb lists the instrument as Illumina HiSeq 4000. TCR beta libraries were built with iRepertoire HTBI primers and Arm-PCR amplification of CDR3 regions. Before sequencing, the PCR products went through gel purification. Turning to the authors' computational methods: Across samples, 60 to 75 TRBV and 13 to 15 TRBJ segments were identified and used for gene usage analysis of CDR3 amino acid clonotypes. COPE and FqMerger were used to merge the filtered high-quality paired reads into contigs. BLAST was used to align contigs to IMGT TRBV, TRBD and TRBJ reference genes, and CDR3 was defined according to IMGT. Highly expanded clones were defined as clonotypes with a frequency above 0.1%. Shannon entropy was used to measure repertoire diversity, and the Gini coefficient was used to measure V-J evenness. Public clonotypes were defined as clonotypes shared by more than one individual. TCRdb applied fastp at Q25 and MiXCR to the public reads, then kept only in-frame beta chains. Under each unique CDR3 protein, matching rows form one entry showing the most common genes and DNA. TCRdb, rather than the study authors, made the V and J calls. The sample table records 300,000 to 450,000 distinct CDR3 sequences; around 15% of these occur just once. Over 20% of the sample rests with the top ten.

The sequence was collected from a female donor with Graves disease. This specimen consisted of peripheral blood mononuclear cells (PBMCs), obtained at new diagnosis, from a patient treated with antithyroid drugs. This chain joins TRBV18 to TRBJ2-7; too little of a D gene remains to name it. The DNA reads TGTGCCAGCTCACCACGAGGATCTAACGAGCAGTACTTC. It encodes CASSPRGSNEQYF.